These 5 T cell receptor beta chains came from one sample sequenced in a study of cytomegalovirus exposure and HLA in healthy donors. Primers for the PCR totalled 60 Vbeta and 13 Jbeta. Profiled with immunoSEQ multiplex PCR; TCRdb holds only in-frame clones, not every one. The table records roughly 170,000 clones, approximately 85% of them present only once. Sequencing was carried out using PBMCs. The receptors originated from a girl under 18 in good health and CMV-seropositive.

The V gene is TRBV6-5, the J gene TRBJ1-1; D might be TRBD1 (5 bases). Germline CDR1 MNHEY, CDR2 SVGAGI. The CDR3 contains 15 residues. The ends were cut back, 6 bases at V and 7 bases at J, with 21 bases in the middle. DNA for the CDR3: TGTGCCAGCAGATCACAGTCAGACAGATCTAATGAAGCTTTCTTT. Amino acids: CASRSQSDRSNEAFF.

The V call is TRBV11-3, the J call TRBJ1-1; D is possibly TRBD1 (5 bases). This CDR3 is built from 15 residues. V gave up 5 bases and J gave up 0 bases, with 13 bases separating them. CDR1 and CDR2 (germline): SGHNT, YENEEA. As DNA, the CDR3 is TGTGCCAGCAGCCGCCGACAGCCAATGAACACTGAAGCTTTCTTT. It translates to CASSRRQPMNTEAFF.

This clone was seen a single time. This CDR3 reads CASSSGPRQGDEAFF. The CDR3, as DNA: TGTGCCAGCAGCTCAGGGCCAAGACAGGGTGATGAAGCTTTCTTT. V and J are TRBV5-4 and TRBJ1-1; 7 nucleotides match TRBD1. The CDR3 totals 15 residues. Looked up from germline, CDR1 is SGHNT and CDR2 is YYREEE (reference sequence). J was trimmed by 7 bases and V by 3 bases; bases with no gene match: 12. Looking up the rest from reference TRBV5-4 and TRBJ1-1 gives the full variable domain: ETGVTQSPTHLIKTRGQQVTLRCSSQSGHNTVSWYQQALGQGPQFIFQYYREEENGRGNFPPRFSGLQFPNYSSELNVNALELDDSALYLCASSSGPRQGDEAFFGQGTRLTVV.

V is TRBV18 and J is TRBJ1-3; D might be TRBD1 (5 bases). The CDR3 loop spans 17 amino acids. The germline V gene encodes CDR1 KGHSH and CDR2 LQKENI. V was trimmed by 1 base and J by 7 bases, leaving 20 bases between them. CDR3 residues: CASSPRGVVLQGNTIYF. In DNA form, the CDR3 reads TGTGCCAGCTCACCACGAGGCGTAGTCCTTCAGGGTAACACCATATATTTT.

This clone has just a few counts. This chain's CDR3 is CASSRDSSKNIQYF. The CDR3 nucleotides are TGTGCCAGCAGCCGGGACAGTTCCAAAAACATTCAGTACTTC. The chain employs TRBV7-2 and TRBJ2-4; TRBD1 matches at 7 bases. Germline V lookup: CDR1 SGHTA, CDR2 FQGNSA. The CDR3 sequence is 14 residues long. Trimming at V came to 5 bases and at J to 2 bases, leaving 3 bases not matched to a gene.